The entry below gives a single TCR beta chain sequence along with its context. The sample comes from a study of CD8+ T cells in alopecia areata. The authors extracted RNA and reverse transcribed it into cDNA as the sequencing template. Measured with immunoSEQ multiplex PCR; TCRdb has only the in-frame clones, and not every one. The sample holds nearly 200,000 clones, 58% seen once. Regarding treatment: oral pan-JAK inhibitor, 5-10 mg twice daily. Germline loops: CDR1 MNHEY, CDR2 SMNVEV (reference sequence). V was pared by 3 bases and J by 4 bases, with 4 bases of the junction left unmatched. This CDR3 has 15 residues.

This clonotype was obtained from a human donor with alopecia areata. Sequenced material: CD4+ T cells sorted from blood, taken at week 24, from a patient treated with tofacitinib. This chain connects TRBV27 to TRBJ2-2, with 8 bases identical to TRBD1. The CDR3 region is CASSFRTGFTGELFF. The DNA for the CDR3 is TGTGCCAGCAGTTTCAGGACAGGGTTCACCGGGGAGCTGTTTTTT.